The entry below describes one T cell receptor beta chain. A single count supports this clone. The antigen this receptor binds is unknown. Per-nucleotide qualities are absent, and no much larger clonotype sits a single base away. The cohort comprised 670 or so healthy bone marrow donors. At the time of sampling, every cohort member was nominally healthy, though immune exposures that went unrecorded were likely present. The donor tested CMV seronegative and was one of the 352 seronegative cohort members. A peripheral blood sample was collected from each donor, and TCR beta sequencing was performed on peripheral blood mononuclear cells. Genomic DNA was extracted from the blood cell samples with the Qiagen DNeasy Blood Extraction Kit. These data originate in a study of cytomegalovirus exposure and HLA in healthy donors (dated by TCRdb to 2017 to 2019). Broadly, across the study: According to an earlier analysis of 550 to 700 of the donors, 150 million to 200 million T cells yielded approximately 120 million unique TCR beta sequences and approximately 300 Gb of sequence data. Every repertoire in the discovery cohort had been generated on one and the same sequencing platform. The T cell repertoires of around 670 subjects were profiled by immunosequencing and related to cytomegalovirus serostatus. Rather than drawing on any new phenotypic data, the later analysis identified candidate immune exposures from TCR beta sequences and the way those sequences occurred across donors. The study combined high-throughput TCR immunosequencing, statistical association of individual TCRs with disease status, and machine learning to predict cytomegalovirus infection status. HLA typing covered class I and class II loci at four-digit resolution. The aim of the study was to test whether cataloging public T cell receptors could identify signatures of past pathogen exposure. Donor age, sex, ethnicity and CMV serostatus were compiled together with the repertoire data. Along with the roughly 670-subject first cohort, a separate validation cohort of 120 different subjects was used. Among the roughly 430 genotyped donors, approximately 76% belonged to the genetic ancestry cluster associated with self-reported Caucasian donors. A later genetic analysis used genome-wide SNP genotypes for about 55% of the 666 donors, treating that subset as a discovery cohort. Because of strong linkage in the cohort, 5 or 6 DR-DQ haplotypes were treated as single units for association and clustering. An early release covering some 640 HLA-typed donors comprised about 290 gigabases of sequencing data and approximately 80 million unique TCR sequences. The number of typed donors differed by locus: about 620-630 for A, B, C, DRB1 and DQB1; 522 for DQA1; about 600 for DPA1; and roughly 450 for DPB1. Among 350 to 400 genotyped donors of the cohort, an average of approximately 250,000 unique TCR beta nucleotide sequences were sequenced per donor, roughly a sixth of them non-productive. To decide whether each TCR beta V gene segment behaved as functional or pseudogenic, an earlier analysis of several hundred of the donors relied on high-throughput TCR beta sequencing. A later analysis re-analyzed previously published TCR beta repertoires from roughly 600 donors and added high-resolution HLA genotyping to study TCR occurrence patterns.

According to the germline V gene (reference sequence), CDR1 reads SGHNT and CDR2 reads YYREEE. From its cysteine to its phenylalanine, the CDR3 spans 16 amino acids. The only DNA kept is the CDR3, 48 bases in frame from the first base. V has 4 bases trimmed and J has 7 bases trimmed; junction bases matching no gene number 11. Receptor libraries were prepared by the immunoSEQ multiplex PCR assay. The multiplex PCR relied on a mix of 60 forward primers for TCR Vbeta segments and 13 reverse primers for TCR Jbeta segments. Amplification of the CDR3 region of rearranged TCR beta genes was performed with a multiplex PCR assay on genomic DNA. The amplified TCR beta libraries were sequenced on the Illumina HiSeq System as 87-base-pair reads. In the paper's pipeline: In a later analysis, 80 million or so unique TCR beta chains were counted across the roughly 610 repertoires, and roughly 11 million of these chains were shared by at least two donors. A nearest-neighbor algorithm error-corrected the raw reads and collapsed the reads into unique sequences, merging closely related sequences to remove PCR and sequencing errors. Alignment of CDR3 sequences to IMGT reference sequences was used to assign V, D and J gene segments. For a sequence to be retained, a match of at least six nucleotides was required to both a V gene segment and a J gene segment. Rearrangements were called productive when the CDR3 lacked stop codons and stayed in frame with V and J; all others were non-productive. Following IMGT convention, CDR3 was defined as the stretch from the second conserved V-encoded cysteine to the conserved J-encoded phenylalanine. The earlier analysis of fewer than 750 of the donors excluded sequences that lacked an unambiguous match to a single V gene segment. An earlier analysis of 587 of the donors called V segments functional above 56.7% productive rearrangements and segregating when the between-donor standard deviation exceeded 5%. A statistical classification framework was built to diagnose cytomegalovirus status from the catalog of TCR beta chain sequences. V and J gene assignment, in a later analysis, came from comparing TCR nucleotide sequences with IMGT/GENE-DB human TR gene sequences. The TCRdist pipeline was used in a later analysis to assign CDR3 sequences and most-parsimonious VDJ recombination scenarios. In a later analysis, each TCR beta chain was defined by its CDR3 amino acid sequence together with its V-gene family, and reads without a unique V-gene family were excluded. As a way to deal with suspected cross-contamination and a sequencing artifact, a later analysis dropped 450 to 600 nucleotide sequences that were highly shared and had low generation probability. For each public chain, a later analysis derived a clonal expansion index from normalized ranks of inferred template counts within each repertoire. A later analysis computed generation probabilities with a VDJ recombination model fitted to out-of-frame rearrangements, and checked the results against IGoR. A later analysis scored TCR-TCR, TCR-HLA and TCR-CMV co-occurrence with hypergeometric tests, applying a repertoire-size bias correction to TCR pairs. In a later analysis, false discovery rates were estimated by permuting HLA or CMV assignments 20 times. In a later analysis, co-occurring TCRs were grouped using DBSCAN, with TCRdist sequence similarity added in when clustering inside HLA-allele-positive subsets. Co-occurrence clustering excluded repertoires with fewer than 30,000 or more than 120,000 public chains, plus five with anomalous nucleotide sharing. Held by TCRdb, this immuneACCESS table contains in-frame sequences only and omits some clones. Under half of the omission traces to an unresolved V gene where checked; the cause of the rest is unknown. That table supplies the V and J calls and clone size; D and trimming were determined from the DNA. The sample has 90,000 to 100,000 clones on record, around two thirds of them singletons. The leading ten clones occupy 3% to 4% of the sample.

What the study reported, not specific to this receptor: A later genetic analysis reported fewer N-insertions in productive TCRs among donors in an Asian-associated ancestry cluster than the roughly 700-donor mean. Approximately 18 rarely observed V segments, including chromosome 9 orphons, were excluded from the earlier analysis of about 500 of the donors because counts were too low. Because HLA typing was missing for some donors at each locus, association tests included only the typed subset. A further reported finding was that TCR beta sequences accurately predicted the HLA-A and HLA-B alleles for most subjects in the first cohort. A later analysis found that TCR association rates varied across HLA loci, with DRB1 alleles showing the most associated TCRs and HLA-C alleles the fewest. While some public TCRs were present in many individuals, most TCR sequences turned up only very rarely across donors. In the study, around 150 TCR beta chains were listed as associated with cytomegalovirus. Correlated functional status among segregating V segments might be attributable to linkage disequilibrium, but an unknown experimental factor could not be ruled out. In a later analysis, 16,951 TCR beta sequences were associated with specific HLA alleles at a false discovery rate of 0.05. A later analysis found that most CMV-associated TCR beta chains appeared HLA-restricted, with HLA associations seemingly driven largely by CMV exposure. The classifier was reported to diagnose cytomegalovirus status with high specificity and sensitivity in both the original cohort and the validation cohort. This cohort had only TCR beta chains sequenced, and the lack of alpha or paired-chain data limited which features could be detected. Several of the top co-occurrence clusters appeared to be linked to parvovirus B19, influenza, CMV and Epstein-Barr virus, according to a later analysis. An earlier analysis of around 600 of the donors showed that most TCR beta V segments appeared in productive rearrangements either about 87% or about 30% of the time, which broadly matched IMGT annotations. Presence/absence analyses assumed roughly uniform sequencing depth across donors, an assumption that may not hold. A cluster of highly shared sequence variants was judged likely to be a technical artifact of the sequencing pipeline. The authors suggested that the approach could potentially be extended to other disease states and immunological phenotypes. In vitro tests confirmed that a few of the cytomegalovirus-associated TCR beta chains recognize cytomegalovirus antigens. For the cohort, immune exposure information was limited to CMV serostatus. Compared with equally common non-associated chains, HLA-associated TCR beta chains in a later analysis were more clonally expanded and had lower generation probabilities. In a later genetic analysis, a missense DCLRE1C variant was associated with V-gene and J-gene trimming of TCR beta chains, and the association was replicated in an independent cohort. When HLA alleles, especially DR and DQ, strongly co-occurred, TCR associations were difficult to assign to individual alleles. Some IMGT-functional V segments, including TRBV6-2 and TRBV6-3, could not be distinguished by the 87-base-pair reads and were therefore excluded.

The clonotype comes from a man under 40 in good health and CMV-seronegative. Source material: PBMCs. The sequence joins TRBV5-4 to TRBJ1-6; the central 7 bases match TRBD1. The base sequence is TGTGCCAGCAGCCAATTTCCGGGACAGTTCAATTCACCCCTCCACTTT. Its protein product is CASSQFPGQFNSPLHF.